Below, 17 T cell receptor beta chains from the same sample are listed, as sequenced in a study of T cell repertoires in cytomegalovirus infection. Their target antigens are unknown. TCRdb reprocessed the reads with MiXCR, giving one entry per CDR3 protein. Among around 300,000 distinct CDR3 sequences, around 25% were seen once, and the ten largest hold 13%. The specimen comprised cultured PBMCs, sampled from culture after CMV antigen stimulation. Every receptor here comes from a human donor in good health (CMV status not recorded). Some clones in this sample may be carry-over from other donors' samples.

V is TRBV20-1 and J is TRBJ2-1; 9 nucleotides match TRBD2. The CDR3 consists of 15 residues. The germline V gene has CDR1 DFQATT and CDR2 SNEGSKA (reference sequence). J lost 3 bases, V lost 3 bases, and 6 bases had no gene match. The CDR3 protein is CSARMIAGVYNEQFF. The CDR3 DNA reads as TGCAGTGCTAGGATGATAGCGGGAGTCTACAATGAGCAGTTCTTC.

This clonotype was counted a few times. The rearrangement links TRBV7-2 to TRBJ2-5; D not resolved. Germline V CDR1 and CDR2: SGHTA, FQGNSA. The CDR3 is 15 amino acids. V was clipped by 4 bases and J by 1 base, with 13 bases between them. The CDR3 bases are TGTGCCAGCAGCTCCCGACTCTCCTTCCAAGAGACCCAGTACTTC. Translated, it gives CASSSRLSFQETQYF.

With respect to this clonotype: Being one base from a much bigger clone, this may be a read error. The chain carries TRBV28 and TRBJ2-1; D is tentatively TRBD1 or TRBD2 (5 bases each). The J call may be wrong; the DNA end is better matched by TRBJ2-7. CDR1 is MDHEN and CDR2 is SYDVKM in the germline V gene. This CDR3 contains 11 residues. Here the CDR3 DNA reads TGTGCCAGCAGCCGGGGCACGGGGCAGTACTTC. Its translation: CASSRGTGQYF.

This clonotype was detected many times. The chain recombines TRBV7-9 with TRBJ2-3; 14 bases map to TRBD2. CDR1 SEHNR and CDR2 FQNEAQ come from the germline V gene (reference sequence). Unmatched junction bases numbered 9, after V lost 1 base and J lost 3 bases. The CDR3 sequence is 19 residues long. CDR3 nucleotides: TGTGCCAGCAGCTTAGTTATAGGGACTAGCGGGAGCTTGACAGATACGCAGTATTTT. This translates into CASSLVIGTSGSLTDTQYF.

Comments on this clonotype: This may stem from a read error, because a much larger clone lies one nucleotide away. This rearrangement joins TRBV7-2 to TRBJ2-5, with D uncertain. This CDR3 is built from 13 residues. With 4 bases removed from V and 4 bases from J, the gap between germline ends came to 10 bases. From germline, CDR1 is SGHTA and CDR2 FQGNSA. Written as DNA, the CDR3 is TGTGCCAGCAGCTCAAGGCAGCGAGAGACCCAGTACTTC. Translated, it gives CASSSRQRETQYF.

The chain employs TRBV11-2 and TRBJ2-3; D is perhaps TRBD2 (7 bases). The CDR3 is made up of 15 amino acids. The germline gives CDR1 SGHAT, CDR2 FQNNGV. V lost 3 bases, J lost 4 bases, and 14 bases lay in between. CDR3 in amino acids: CASSFWGGAPDTQYF. The CDR3 coding sequence is TGTGCCAGCAGCTTTTGGGGGGGGGCGCCAGATACGCAGTATTTT.

V gene TRBV27 combines with J gene TRBJ1-1; D possibly corresponds to TRBD1 (5 bases). Germline CDR1 reads MNHEY; CDR2 reads SMNVEV (reference sequence). Trimming removed 3 bases at V and 5 bases at J, with 13 bases between. This CDR3 contains 14 residues. The CDR3 sequence: CASSFQAAGTEAFF. CDR3 bases: TGTGCCAGCAGTTTCCAGGCAGCAGGGACTGAAGCTTTCTTT.

V gene TRBV6-2 or TRBV6-3 combines with J gene TRBJ2-7; 9 bases agree with TRBD2. Germline lookup yields CDR1 MNHEY and CDR2 SVGEGT. CDR3 length: 15 amino acids. Germline trimming cut 5 bases from V and 4 bases from J; bases unmatched to any gene: 9. The CDR3 protein is CASSVLAGSRYEQYF. The CDR3 coding sequence is TGTGCCAGCAGTGTTCTAGCGGGATCACGGTACGAGCAGTACTTC.

The genes are TRBV25-1 and TRBJ2-7; possible D gene TRBD2, 6 bases. V lost 1 base, J lost 6 bases, and 28 bases lay in between. Germline values: CDR1 MGHDK, CDR2 SYGVNS. The CDR3 runs 19 residues. As DNA, the CDR3 is TGTGCCAGCAGTGAATCATGGGGTCCGGGGGAGAGTTCCCCCAGCGAGCAGTACGTC. Encoded protein: CASSESWGPGESSPSEQYV.

This clonotype was counted only a few times. The rearrangement uses TRBV7-2 and TRBJ2-1, with D perhaps given as TRBD1 or TRBD2 (5 bases each). CDR3 length: 16 residues. Between the trimmed V and J ends, which lost 1 base and 3 bases, there was a span of 13 bases. In germline, CDR1 is SGHTA, CDR2 FQGNSA. The DNA for the CDR3 is TGTGCCAGCAGCTTAGAGGCAGGGACGATCTACAATGAGCAGTTCTTC. It encodes CASSLEAGTIYNEQFF.

This clonotype occurred many times. The rearrangement joins TRBV7-2 to TRBJ1-3, with a weak D call TRBD1 (5 bases). V was clipped by 5 bases and J by 9 bases, with 20 bases between them. CDR1 is SGHTA and CDR2 is FQGNSA in the germline V gene. This CDR3 comprises 15 residues. As DNA, the CDR3 is TGTGCCAGCAGCCCCCCCGGGCCCCAAAGGGGCACCATATATTTT. It specifies CASSPPGPQRGTIYF.

The chain employs TRBV6-8 and TRBJ2-1, with unresolved D. Germline values: CDR1 MNHGY, CDR2 SAAAGT. The CDR3 has 15 amino acids. V shed 3 bases and J shed 1 base, with 10 bases lying between them. This chain's CDR3 is CASSYERESYNEQFF. Here the CDR3 DNA reads TGTGCCAGCAGTTATGAGCGCGAGTCCTACAATGAGCAGTTCTTC.

V and J are TRBV25-1 and TRBJ2-1; 7 nucleotides agree with TRBD2. This CDR3 is built from 16 residues. Germline-derived CDR1 and CDR2 are MGHDK and SYGVNS. The V and J ends lost 6 bases and 2 bases, in that order; junction bases with no gene match: 10. The CDR3 is CASSLHASGTYNEQFF. CDR3 bases: TGTGCCAGCAGCCTTCATGCTAGCGGAACCTACAATGAGCAGTTCTTC.

There are a few counts of this clonotype. This sequence joins TRBV4-1 and TRBJ2-7, with D unclear. The CDR3 totals 12 residues. The V gene's germline CDR1 is MGHRA and CDR2 YSYEKL. The V end lost 1 base, the J end lost 5 bases, and 6 bases lay between the germline ends. DNA for the CDR3: TGCGCCAGCAGCCAAGGAAAGAACGAGCAGTACTTC. Its protein product is CASSQGKNEQYF.

This clonotype was seen at least ten times. The rearrangement uses TRBV7-9 and TRBJ2-5, with unresolved D. The germline V gene has CDR1 SEHNR and CDR2 FQNEAQ (reference sequence). CDR3 size: 11 residues. The V end was cut by 6 bases, the J end by 4 bases, with 6 bases between. The CDR3 loop is CASRGGETQYF. DNA of the CDR3: TGTGCCAGCAGGGGCGGAGAGACCCAGTACTTC.

The CDR3 bases are TGTGCCATCAGTGAAGTGAATCAAGGAAATCAGCCCCAGCATTTT. Protein product: CAISEVNQGNQPQHF. The chain couples TRBV10-3 to TRBJ1-5; no reliable D call. CDR1 ENHRY and CDR2 SYGVKD come from the germline V gene. CDR3 size: 15 residues. Trimming left V 3 bases short and J 4 bases short, with 13 bases between.

This clonotype was counted a few times. This CDR3 reads CASSIYALTDTQYF. The CDR3, as DNA: TGTGCCAGTAGTATTTATGCGCTCACAGATACGCAGTATTTT. The rearrangement links TRBV19 to TRBJ2-3, with D unresolved. The ends were cut back, 3 bases at V and 2 bases at J, with 9 bases in the middle. The CDR3 is 14 residues long. Germline-derived CDR1 and CDR2 are LNHDA and SQIVND (reference sequence).